This TCR beta chain originates from a study of blood T cell repertoires in COVID-19. Study summary: Sites across the United States, Italy and Spain contributed samples from acute and convalescent COVID-19.

TCRdb's table, derived via immunoSEQ multiplex PCR, lists solely in-frame clones and lacks some. The table records 150,000 to 200,000 clones, about four fifths of them present only once. This clone showed up many times. The TCR originated in a man between 60 and 75 years old with active or convalescent COVID-19. The material sequenced was peripheral blood.

The CDR3 spells CASSLWSGDTKDNQETQYF. In DNA, the CDR3 is TGTGCCAGCAGTTTGTGGTCTGGGGACACGAAAGACAACCAAGAGACCCAGTACTTC. V is TRBV28 and J is TRBJ2-5; tentatively, D is TRBD1 (6 bases). CDR3 length: 19 residues. Deletions cut 3 bases from V and 0 bases from J, with 23 bases between. Germline values: CDR1 MDHEN, CDR2 SYDVKM.